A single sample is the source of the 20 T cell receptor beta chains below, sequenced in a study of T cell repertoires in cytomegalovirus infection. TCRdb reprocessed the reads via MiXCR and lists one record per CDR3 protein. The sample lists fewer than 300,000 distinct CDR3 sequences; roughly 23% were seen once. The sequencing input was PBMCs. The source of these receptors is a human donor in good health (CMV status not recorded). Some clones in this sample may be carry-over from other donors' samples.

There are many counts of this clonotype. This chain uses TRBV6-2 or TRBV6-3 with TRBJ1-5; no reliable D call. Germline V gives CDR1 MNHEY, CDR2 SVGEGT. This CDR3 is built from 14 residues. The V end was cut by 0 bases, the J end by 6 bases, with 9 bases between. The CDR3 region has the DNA TGTGCCAGCAGTTACTCGACTTGGGGTCAGCCCCAGCATTTT. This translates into CASSYSTWGQPQHF.

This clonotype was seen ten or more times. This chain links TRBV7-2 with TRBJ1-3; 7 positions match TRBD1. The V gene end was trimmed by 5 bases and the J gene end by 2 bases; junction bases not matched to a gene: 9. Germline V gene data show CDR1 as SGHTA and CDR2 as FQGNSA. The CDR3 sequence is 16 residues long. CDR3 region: CASSRATGTAGNTIYF. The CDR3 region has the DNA TGTGCCAGCAGCAGGGCCACCGGGACAGCTGGAAACACCATATATTTT.

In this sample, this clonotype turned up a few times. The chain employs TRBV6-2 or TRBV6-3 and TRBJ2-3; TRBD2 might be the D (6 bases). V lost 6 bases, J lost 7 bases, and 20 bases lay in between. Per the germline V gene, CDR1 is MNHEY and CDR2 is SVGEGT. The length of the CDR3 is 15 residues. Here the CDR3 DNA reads TGTGCCAGCAGCTCGTTTAGCGGTGCAGCGTATACGCAGTATTTT. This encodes CASSSFSGAAYTQYF.

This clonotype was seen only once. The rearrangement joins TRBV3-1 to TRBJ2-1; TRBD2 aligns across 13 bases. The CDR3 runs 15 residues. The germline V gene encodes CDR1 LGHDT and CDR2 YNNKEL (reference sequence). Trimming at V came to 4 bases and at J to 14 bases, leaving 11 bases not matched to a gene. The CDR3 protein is CASSPGLAGQGREFF. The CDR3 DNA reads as TGTGCCAGCAGCCCGGGACTAGCGGGACAGGGGAGGGAGTTCTTC.

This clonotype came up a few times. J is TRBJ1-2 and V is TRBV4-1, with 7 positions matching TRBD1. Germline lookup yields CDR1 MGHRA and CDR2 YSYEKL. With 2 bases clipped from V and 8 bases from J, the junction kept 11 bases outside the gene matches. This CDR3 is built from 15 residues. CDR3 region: CASSQSANRGEGYTF. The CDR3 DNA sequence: TGCGCCAGCAGCCAAAGTGCGAACAGGGGCGAGGGCTACACCTTC.

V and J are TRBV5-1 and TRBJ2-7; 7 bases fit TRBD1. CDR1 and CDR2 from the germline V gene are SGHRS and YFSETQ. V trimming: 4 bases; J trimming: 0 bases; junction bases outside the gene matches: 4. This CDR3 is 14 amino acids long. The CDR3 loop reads CASSPGQDSYEQYF. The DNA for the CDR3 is TGCGCCAGCAGCCCCGGACAGGACTCCTACGAGCAGTACTTC.

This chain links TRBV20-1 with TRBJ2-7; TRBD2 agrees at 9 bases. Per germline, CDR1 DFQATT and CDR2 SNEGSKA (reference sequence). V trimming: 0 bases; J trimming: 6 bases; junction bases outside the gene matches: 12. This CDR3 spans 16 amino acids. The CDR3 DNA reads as TGCAGTGCTAGAGATTTCGGGCTAGCGGGACGGGGCGAGCAGTACTTC. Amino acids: CSARDFGLAGRGEQYF.

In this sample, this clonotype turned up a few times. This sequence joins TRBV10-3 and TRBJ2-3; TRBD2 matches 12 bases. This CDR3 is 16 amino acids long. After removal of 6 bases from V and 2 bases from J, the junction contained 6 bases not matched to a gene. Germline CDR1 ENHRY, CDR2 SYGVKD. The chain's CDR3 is CAISPTSGGTTDTQYF. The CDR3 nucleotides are TGTGCCATCAGCCCGACTAGCGGGGGAACCACAGATACGCAGTATTTT.

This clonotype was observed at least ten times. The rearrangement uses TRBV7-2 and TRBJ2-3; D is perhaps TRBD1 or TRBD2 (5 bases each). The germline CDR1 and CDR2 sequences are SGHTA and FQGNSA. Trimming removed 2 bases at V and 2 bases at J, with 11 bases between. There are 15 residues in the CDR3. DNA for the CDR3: TGTGCCAGCAGCTTACGGGGACGGACCACAGATACGCAGTATTTT. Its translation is CASSLRGRTTDTQYF.

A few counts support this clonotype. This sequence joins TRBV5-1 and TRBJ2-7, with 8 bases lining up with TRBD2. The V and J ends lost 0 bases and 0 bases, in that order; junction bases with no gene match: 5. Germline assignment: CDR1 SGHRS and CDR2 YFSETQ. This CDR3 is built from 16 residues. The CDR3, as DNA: TGCGCCAGCAGCTTGGACGCTAGCGGGTTCTCCTACGAGCAGTACTTC. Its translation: CASSLDASGFSYEQYF. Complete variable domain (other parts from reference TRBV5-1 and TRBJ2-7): KAGVTQTPRYLIKTRGQQVTLSCSPISGHRSVSWYQQTPGQGLQFLFEYFSETQRNKGNFPGRFSGRQFSNSRSEMNVSTLELGDSALYLCASSLDASGFSYEQYFGPGTRLTVT.

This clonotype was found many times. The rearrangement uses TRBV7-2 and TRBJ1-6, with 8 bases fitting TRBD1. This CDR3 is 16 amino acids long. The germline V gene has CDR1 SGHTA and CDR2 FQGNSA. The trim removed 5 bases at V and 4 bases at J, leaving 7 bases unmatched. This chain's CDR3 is CASSTGGGYYNSPLHF. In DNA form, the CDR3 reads TGTGCCAGCAGCACAGGGGGAGGGTATTATAATTCACCCCTCCACTTT.

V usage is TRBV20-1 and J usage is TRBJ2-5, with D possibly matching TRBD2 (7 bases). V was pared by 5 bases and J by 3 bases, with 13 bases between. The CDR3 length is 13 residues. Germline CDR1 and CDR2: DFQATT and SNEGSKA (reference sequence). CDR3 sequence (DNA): TGCAGTGCTCCGAAAGGGGGGGAAGAGACCCAGTACTTC. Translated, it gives CSAPKGGEETQYF.

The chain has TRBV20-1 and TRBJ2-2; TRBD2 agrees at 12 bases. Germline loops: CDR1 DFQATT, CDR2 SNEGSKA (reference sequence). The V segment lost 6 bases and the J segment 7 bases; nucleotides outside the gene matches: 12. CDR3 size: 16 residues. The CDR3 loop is CSATDPSGRAFGELFF. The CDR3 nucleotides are TGCAGTGCAACCGACCCTAGCGGGAGGGCCTTCGGGGAGCTGTTTTTT.

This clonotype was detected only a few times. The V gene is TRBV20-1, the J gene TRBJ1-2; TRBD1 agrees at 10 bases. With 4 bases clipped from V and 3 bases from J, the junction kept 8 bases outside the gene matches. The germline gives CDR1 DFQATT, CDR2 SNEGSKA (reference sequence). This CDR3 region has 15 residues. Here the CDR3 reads CSATPGQGFHYGYTF. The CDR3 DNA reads TGCAGTGCTACCCCGGGACAGGGGTTTCACTATGGCTACACCTTC.

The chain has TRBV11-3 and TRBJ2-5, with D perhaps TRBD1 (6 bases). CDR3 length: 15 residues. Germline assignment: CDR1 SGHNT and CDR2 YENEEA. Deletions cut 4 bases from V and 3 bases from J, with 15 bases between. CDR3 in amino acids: CASSYGTRPEETQYF. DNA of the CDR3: TGTGCCAGCAGCTACGGGACAAGGCCCGAAGAGACCCAGTACTTC.

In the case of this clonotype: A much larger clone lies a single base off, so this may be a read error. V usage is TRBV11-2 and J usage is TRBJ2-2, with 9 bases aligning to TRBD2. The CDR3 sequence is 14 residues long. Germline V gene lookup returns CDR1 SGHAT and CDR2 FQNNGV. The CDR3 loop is CVSSSAGGTGELFF. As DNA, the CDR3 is TGTGTCAGCAGCTCAGCGGGGGGAACCGGGGAGCTGTTTTTT.

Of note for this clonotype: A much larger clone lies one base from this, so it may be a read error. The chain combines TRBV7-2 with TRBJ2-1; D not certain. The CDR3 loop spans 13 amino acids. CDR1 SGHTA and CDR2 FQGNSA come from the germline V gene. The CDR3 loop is CASTPLAYNEQIF. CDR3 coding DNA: TGTGCCAGCACCCCGCTGGCCTACAATGAGCAGATCTTC.

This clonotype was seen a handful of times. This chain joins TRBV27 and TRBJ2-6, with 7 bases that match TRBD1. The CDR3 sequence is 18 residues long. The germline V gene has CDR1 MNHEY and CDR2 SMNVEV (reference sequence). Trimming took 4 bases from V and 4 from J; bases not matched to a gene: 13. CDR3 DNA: TGTGCCAGCAGTTCATCCCTGGGCAGGGGGAGCGGGGCCAACGTCCTGACTTTC. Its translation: CASSSSLGRGSGANVLTF.

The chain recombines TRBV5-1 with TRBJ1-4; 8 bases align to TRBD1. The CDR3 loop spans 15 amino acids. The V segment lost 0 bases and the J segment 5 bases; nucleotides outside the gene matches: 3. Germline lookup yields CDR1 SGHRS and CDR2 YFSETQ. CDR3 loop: CASSLETGVNEKLFF. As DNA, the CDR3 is TGCGCCAGCAGCTTGGAGACAGGGGTAAATGAAAAACTGTTTTTT.

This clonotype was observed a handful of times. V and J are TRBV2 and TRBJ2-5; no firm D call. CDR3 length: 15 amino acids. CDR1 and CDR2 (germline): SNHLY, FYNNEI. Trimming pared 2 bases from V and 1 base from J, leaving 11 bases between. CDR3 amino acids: CASSERKSPQETQYF. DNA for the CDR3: TGTGCCAGCAGTGAACGGAAGAGCCCCCAAGAGACCCAGTACTTC.